The T cell receptor (beta chain) under discussion was sequenced for a study of shared clonotypes between healthy human individuals. General observations from the study: Estimated richness values were generally larger in naive subsets than in memory subsets. Blood was the sole source, and tissue repertoires probably differ.

Partitioning of CD4+ cells yielded a CD45RA+ naive subset and a CD45RA-negative memory subset. Note on this clone: Its antigen is currently unknown.

Running of the assay took place at deep level. TCRdb's copy holds only in-frame clones and misses some; the assay was immunoSEQ multiplex PCR. The data hold 2.3 million or so clones, with over 85% observed a single time. V lost 4 bases and J lost 0, with 14 bases in between. CDR3 length equals 15 residues. Per the germline V gene, CDR1 is SGHRS and CDR2 is YFSETQ. Sequences were obtained from naive CD4+ T cells from PBMCs. The subset is: CD45RA+ positively selected. The receptor was isolated from a man between 18 and 35 years old in good health. Some clones in this sample may be carry-over from other donors' samples. The chain employs TRBV5-1 and TRBJ2-7; perhaps TRBD1 as D (6 bases). The CDR3 is CASSGPQGSSYEQYF. The CDR3 DNA follows: TGCGCCAGCAGCGGCCCCCAGGGGTCCTCCTACGAGCAGTACTTC.